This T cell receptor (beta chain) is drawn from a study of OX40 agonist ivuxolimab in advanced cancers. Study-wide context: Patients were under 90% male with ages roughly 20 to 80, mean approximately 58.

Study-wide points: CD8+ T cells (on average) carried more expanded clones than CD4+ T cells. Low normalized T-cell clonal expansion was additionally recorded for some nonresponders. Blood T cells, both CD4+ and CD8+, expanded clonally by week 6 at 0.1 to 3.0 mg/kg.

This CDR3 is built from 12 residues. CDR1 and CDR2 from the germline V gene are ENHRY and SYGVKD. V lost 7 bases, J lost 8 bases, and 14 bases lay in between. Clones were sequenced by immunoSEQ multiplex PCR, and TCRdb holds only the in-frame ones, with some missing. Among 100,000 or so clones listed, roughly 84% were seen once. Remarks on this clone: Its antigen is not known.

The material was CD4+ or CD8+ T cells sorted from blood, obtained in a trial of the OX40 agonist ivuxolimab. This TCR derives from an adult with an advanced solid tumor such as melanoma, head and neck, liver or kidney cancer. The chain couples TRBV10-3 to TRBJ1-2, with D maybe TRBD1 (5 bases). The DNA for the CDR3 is TGTGCCATCATGGGGACGGCCCAGGGCTACACCTTC. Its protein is CAIMGTAQGYTF.